These 23 T cell receptor beta chains originate from one sample sequenced in a study of cytomegalovirus exposure and HLA in healthy donors. The PCR made use of 60 Vbeta and 13 Jbeta primers. Generated by immunoSEQ multiplex PCR, the TCRdb table keeps only in-frame clones and is missing some. This sample yields hundreds of thousands of clones, of which 82% are seen a single time; approximately 0.62% belongs to the top ten. Sequencing input: PBMCs. All receptors derive from a woman aged 40 to 50 in good health and CMV-seronegative.

This clone was recorded once. The rearrangement joins TRBV5-5 to TRBJ1-5; 10 bases map to TRBD1. This CDR3 contains 15 residues. With V trimmed by 4 bases and J by 5 bases, 6 bases remained unmatched. Germline CDR1 SGHKS, CDR2 YYEKEE (reference sequence). CDR3 sequence reads: CASSPPGQGDQPQHF. As DNA, the CDR3 is TGTGCCAGCAGCCCCCCTGGACAGGGGGATCAGCCCCAGCATTTT. Together with reference TRBV5-5 and TRBJ1-5, the CDR3 gives the full variable domain: DAGVTQSPTHLIKTRGQQVTLRCSPISGHKSVSWYQQVLGQGPQFIFQYYEKEERGRGNFPDRFSARQFPNYSSELNVNALLLGDSALYLCASSPPGQGDQPQHFGDGTRLSIL.

The rearrangement links TRBV19 to TRBJ1-1; maybe TRBD1 (5 bases). This CDR3 is 13 amino acids long. Trimming cost V 1 base and J 3 bases, with 6 bases left between them. Germline V gene lookup returns CDR1 LNHDA and CDR2 SQIVND (reference sequence). Written as DNA, the CDR3 is TGTGCCAGTAGTATAGCAGGGTACACTGAAGCTTTCTTT. This codes for CASSIAGYTEAFF.

The chain has TRBV5-1 and TRBJ2-7, with 7 bases identical to TRBD2. CDR3 length: 13 amino acids. J was trimmed by 7 bases and V by 2 bases; bases with no gene match: 6. Germline V gene sequence: CDR1 SGHRS, CDR2 YFSETQ. DNA of the CDR3: TGCGCCAGCAGCTTAAATGGGGAGGGGGAGCAGTACTTC. Translated, it gives CASSLNGEGEQYF.

DNA for the CDR3: TGCGCCAGCAGCTTGGACGGGGGGGACACTGAAGCTTTCTTT. Residues: CASSLDGGDTEAFF. The chain uses TRBV5-1 and TRBJ1-1; possible D gene TRBD1, 5 bases. The V end lost 0 bases, the J end lost 3 bases, and 9 bases lay between the germline ends. The CDR3 runs to 14 residues. Germline loops: CDR1 SGHRS, CDR2 YFSETQ.

This chain uses TRBV27 with TRBJ2-2; D perhaps matches TRBD1 (5 bases). This CDR3 is 13 amino acids long. The V end was cut by 2 bases, the J end by 6 bases, with 7 bases between. Germline V CDR1 and CDR2: MNHEY, SMNVEV (reference sequence). CDR3 sequence: CASSLGAAGELFF. The CDR3 region has the DNA TGTGCCAGCAGTTTAGGGGCGGCCGGGGAGCTGTTTTTT.

The V call is TRBV30, the J call TRBJ1-4; D remains ambiguous. V lost 3 bases and J 0 bases, leaving 11 bases between the germline ends. CDR1 and CDR2 (germline): GTSNPN, SVGIG (reference sequence). CDR3 length equals 15 residues. The CDR3: CAWRAYTATNEKLFF. The CDR3 DNA is TGTGCCTGGAGGGCTTATACCGCAACTAATGAAAAACTGTTTTTT.

The count of this clone is one. V and J are TRBV6-6 and TRBJ2-2; D might be TRBD2 (6 bases). Germline-derived CDR1 and CDR2 are MNHNY and SVGAGI (reference sequence). V was pared by 6 bases and J by 7 bases, with 12 bases between. This CDR3 has 13 amino acids. This chain's CDR3 is CASSPSGDGELFF. CDR3 nucleotides: TGTGCCAGCAGCCCCTCGGGGGACGGGGAGCTGTTTTTT.

The genes are TRBV2 and TRBJ2-1, with 8 bases fitting TRBD2. V dropped 7 bases and J dropped 4; count of bases not matched to a gene: 6. CDR3 length: 14 amino acids. The germline V gene has CDR1 SNHLY and CDR2 FYNNEI. The CDR3 spells CASTKLAAYNEQFF. CDR3 DNA sequence: TGTGCCAGCACCAAACTAGCGGCTTACAATGAGCAGTTCTTC.

The V and J genes are TRBV19 and TRBJ1-5, with D perhaps matching TRBD1 (6 bases). The CDR3 consists of 14 residues. The V gene's germline CDR1 is LNHDA and CDR2 SQIVND (reference sequence). Trimming took 8 bases from V and 2 from J, leaving 13 bases between them. CDR3 sequence reads: CASDNSGGNQPQHF. In DNA form, the CDR3 reads TGTGCCAGTGATAACTCAGGGGGCAATCAGCCCCAGCATTTT. Using reference TRBV19 and TRBJ1-5 for the parts outside the CDR3, the full variable domain is DGGITQSPKYLFRKEGQNVTLSCEQNLNHDAMYWYRQDPGQGLRLIYYSQIVNDFQKGDIAEGYSVSREKKESFPLTVTSAQKNPTAFYLCASDNSGGNQPQHFGDGTRLSIL.

This chain joins TRBV7-2 and TRBJ2-3; D possibly corresponds to TRBD2 (5 bases). The CDR3 spans 15 residues. Germline V gene lookup returns CDR1 SGHTA and CDR2 FQGNSA. Trimming took off 5 bases at V and 0 bases at J, with 12 bases between the two ends. The CDR3 sequence: CASSPSGLSTDTQYF. The CDR3 DNA reads as TGTGCCAGCAGCCCCTCGGGGTTAAGCACAGATACGCAGTATTTT.

This clone was seen once. The chain links TRBV5-1 to TRBJ1-6; possibly TRBD1 for D (6 bases). The CDR3 consists of 15 residues. V gave up 0 bases and J gave up 5 bases, with 9 bases separating them. CDR1 and CDR2 from the germline V gene are SGHRS and YFSETQ. The CDR3 loop reads CASSLGAGDNSPLHF. The CDR3 nucleotides are TGCGCCAGCAGCTTGGGGGCAGGGGATAATTCACCCCTCCACTTT.

The V gene is TRBV18, the J gene TRBJ1-1, with TRBD1 as a possible D gene (6 bases). V was clipped by 6 bases and J by 1 base, with 12 bases between them. Germline V CDR1 and CDR2: KGHSH, LQKENI. The CDR3 has 14 amino acids. The CDR3 DNA follows: TGTGCCAGCTCGGCACAGGGACCGAACACTGAAGCTTTCTTT. The encoded protein is CASSAQGPNTEAFF.

This sequence joins TRBV6-1 and TRBJ1-1; tentative D call: TRBD1 (5 bases). Trimming removed 7 bases from V and 0 bases from J, with 12 bases in between. CDR1 and CDR2 from the germline V gene are MNHNS and SASEGT. The CDR3 is 14 amino acids. The CDR3 region has the DNA TGTGCCAGCACCTACAGGCCCATGAACACTGAAGCTTTCTTT. Amino acids: CASTYRPMNTEAFF.

The chain links TRBV18 to TRBJ1-2; possibly TRBD1 for D (5 bases). The CDR3 spans 13 residues. The V gene lost 1 base and the J gene lost 4 bases, with 7 bases spanning the gap. Germline-derived CDR1 and CDR2 are KGHSH and LQKENI. DNA for the CDR3: TGTGCCAGCTCACCACGACAGCTCTATGGCTACACCTTC. This gives the protein CASSPRQLYGYTF.

The genes are TRBV10-3 and TRBJ2-6; D is uncertain. V lost 4 bases to trimming and J lost 8 bases, with 15 bases between them. Germline CDR1 is ENHRY and CDR2 is SYGVKD. CDR3 length: 15 residues. The CDR3 sequence is CAISGVELSPNVLTF. The CDR3 DNA follows: TGTGCCATCAGTGGGGTGGAACTATCACCCAACGTCCTGACTTTC.

This sequence joins TRBV18 and TRBJ1-1; D gene unclear. Germline CDR1 is KGHSH and CDR2 is LQKENI. V gave up 3 bases and J gave up 7 bases, with 24 bases separating them. This CDR3 comprises 17 residues. DNA of the CDR3: TGTGCCAGCTCACCTCCCATGCTCGGGTCCATAACACTTGAAGCTTTCTTT. Translation: CASSPPMLGSITLEAFF.

The chain employs TRBV9 and TRBJ2-3, with TRBD1 matching over 9 bases. The CDR3 runs 15 residues. The V gene end was trimmed by 0 bases and the J gene end by 1 base; junction bases not matched to a gene: 0. Germline loops: CDR1 SGDLS, CDR2 YYNGEE. In nucleotides, the CDR3 is TGTGCCAGCAGCGTAGGGACAGGGGGCACAGATACGCAGTATTTT. It codes for CASSVGTGGTDTQYF.

The chain links TRBV10-3 to TRBJ1-2; 7 bases are shared with TRBD1. This CDR3 has 18 amino acids. The V segment lost 3 bases and the J segment 0 bases; nucleotides outside the gene matches: 13. Germline V CDR1 and CDR2: ENHRY, SYGVKD. The CDR3 bases are TGTGCCATCAGTGAAGGAGGGGCAGGGGGACTAGCTAACTATGGCTACACCTTC. This gives the protein CAISEGGAGGLANYGYTF.

Of note for this clone: The junction and the germline gene differ at one end; a read error may be behind it. The identical CDR3 is also encoded by other nucleotide sequences in the sample. The CDR3 protein is CASSIGSMNTEAFF. In nucleotides, the CDR3 is TGTGCCAGTAGTATAGGGAGCATGAACACCGAAGCTTTCTTT. This chain joins TRBV19 and TRBJ1-1; D remains ambiguous. Germline V gene lookup returns CDR1 LNHDA and CDR2 SQIVND (reference sequence). The CDR3 extends over 14 amino acids.

The gene calls are TRBV7-2 and TRBJ2-7; the match to TRBD1 covers 8 bases. V dropped 5 bases and J dropped 0; count of bases not matched to a gene: 9. CDR3 size: 16 residues. Germline CDR1 SGHTA, CDR2 FQGNSA. The CDR3 region is CASSPQPTGVSYEQYF. As DNA, the CDR3 is TGTGCCAGCAGCCCACAGCCGACAGGGGTCTCCTACGAGCAGTACTTC.

The chain recombines TRBV2 with TRBJ1-5; 7 nucleotides agree with TRBD1. CDR3 length: 15 residues. Looked up from germline, CDR1 is SNHLY and CDR2 is FYNNEI. V lost 4 bases to trimming and J lost 2 bases; unmatched junction nucleotides: 5. The CDR3 DNA sequence: TGTGCCAGCAGTGCCGACAGGGTTGGCAATCAGCCCCAGCATTTT. Residues: CASSADRVGNQPQHF.

The J gene is TRBJ1-5, the V gene TRBV7-2; D is unresolved. Looked up from germline, CDR1 is SGHTA and CDR2 is FQGNSA. The germline V and J ends were trimmed by 5 bases and 2 bases, with 13 bases remaining between them. The CDR3 runs 15 residues. The CDR3 bases are TGTGCCAGCAGCCCCGAAAAAATAGGCAATCAGCCCCAGCATTTT. Translation: CASSPEKIGNQPQHF.

V gene TRBV7-2 combines with J gene TRBJ1-2; D call uncertain. The CDR3 contains 13 residues. V gave up 5 bases and J gave up 6 bases, with 13 bases separating them. Germline V CDR1 and CDR2: SGHTA, FQGNSA. For the CDR3, the DNA is TGTGCCAGCAGCCTCGACGGAGGCGATGGCTACACCTTC. It is translated as CASSLDGGDGYTF.